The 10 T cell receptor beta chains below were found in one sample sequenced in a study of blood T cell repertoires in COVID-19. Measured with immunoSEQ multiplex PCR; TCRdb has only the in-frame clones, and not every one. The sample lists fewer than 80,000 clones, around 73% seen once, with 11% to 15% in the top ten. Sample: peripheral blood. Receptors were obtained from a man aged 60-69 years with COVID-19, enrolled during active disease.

The CDR3 DNA is TGTGCCAGCAGTATAGATTCACCCCTCCACTTT. Encoded protein: CASSIDSPLHF. The chain recombines TRBV7-9 with TRBJ1-6; D is ambiguous. This CDR3 contains 11 residues. From germline, CDR1 is SEHNR and CDR2 FQNEAQ (reference sequence). Trimming took off 6 bases at V and 8 bases at J, with 5 bases between the two ends.

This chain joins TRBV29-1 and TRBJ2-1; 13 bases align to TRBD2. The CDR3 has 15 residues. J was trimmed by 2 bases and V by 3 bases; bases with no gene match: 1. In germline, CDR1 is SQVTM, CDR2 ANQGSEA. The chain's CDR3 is CSVEGLAGTYNEQFF. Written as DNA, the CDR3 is TGCAGCGTTGAGGGACTAGCGGGAACCTACAATGAGCAGTTCTTC.

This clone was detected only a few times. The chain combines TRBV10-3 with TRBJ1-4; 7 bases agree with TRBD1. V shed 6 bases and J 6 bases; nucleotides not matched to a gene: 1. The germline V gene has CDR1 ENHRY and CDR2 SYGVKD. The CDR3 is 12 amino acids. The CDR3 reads CAISGTDEKLFF. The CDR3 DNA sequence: TGTGCCATCAGCGGGACAGATGAAAAACTGTTTTTT.

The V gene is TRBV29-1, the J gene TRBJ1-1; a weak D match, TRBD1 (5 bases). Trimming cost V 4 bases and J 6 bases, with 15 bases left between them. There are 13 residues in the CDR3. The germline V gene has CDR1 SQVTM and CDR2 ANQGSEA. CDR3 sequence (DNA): TGCAGCGTTGCGGGGGACGGGGGGTCTGAAGCTTTCTTT. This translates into CSVAGDGGSEAFF.

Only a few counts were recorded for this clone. For the CDR3, the DNA is TGTGCCAGCAGTGAAGGGACTAGCGGGAGTGACGAGCAGTACTTC. It translates to CASSEGTSGSDEQYF. V gene TRBV6-1 combines with J gene TRBJ2-7, with 13 bases lining up with TRBD2. The CDR3 has 15 amino acids. Germline loops: CDR1 MNHNS, CDR2 SASEGT. V was clipped by 1 base and J by 5 bases; unmatched bases: 2.

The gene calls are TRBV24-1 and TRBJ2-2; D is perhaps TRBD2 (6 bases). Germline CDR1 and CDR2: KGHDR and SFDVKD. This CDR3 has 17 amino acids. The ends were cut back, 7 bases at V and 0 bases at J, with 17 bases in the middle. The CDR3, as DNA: TGTGCCACCAGCCTGTCAGCGGGCGACCCGAACACCGGGGAGCTGTTTTTT. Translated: CATSLSAGDPNTGELFF.

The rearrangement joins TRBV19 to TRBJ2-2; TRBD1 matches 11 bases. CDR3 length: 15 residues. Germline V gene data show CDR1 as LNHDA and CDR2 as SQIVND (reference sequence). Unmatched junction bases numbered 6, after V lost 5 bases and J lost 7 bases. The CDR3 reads CASSPRDRGFGELFF. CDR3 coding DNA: TGTGCCAGTAGTCCCCGGGACAGGGGGTTCGGGGAGCTGTTTTTT.

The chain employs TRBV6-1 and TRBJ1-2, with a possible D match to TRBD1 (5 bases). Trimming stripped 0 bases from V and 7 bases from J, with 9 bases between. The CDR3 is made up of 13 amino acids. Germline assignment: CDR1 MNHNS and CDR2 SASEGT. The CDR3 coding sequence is TGTGCCAGCAGTGAAGCGGGTAGGGGTGGCTACACCTTC. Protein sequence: CASSEAGRGGYTF.

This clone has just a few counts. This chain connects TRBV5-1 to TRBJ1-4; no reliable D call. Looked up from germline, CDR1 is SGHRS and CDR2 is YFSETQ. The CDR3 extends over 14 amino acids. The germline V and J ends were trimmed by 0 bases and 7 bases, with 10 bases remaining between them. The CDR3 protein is CASSLENMSEKLFF. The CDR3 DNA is TGCGCCAGCAGCTTGGAAAATATGAGTGAAAAACTGTTTTTT. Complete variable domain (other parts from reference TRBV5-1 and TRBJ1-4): KAGVTQTPRYLIKTRGQQVTLSCSPISGHRSVSWYQQTPGQGLQFLFEYFSETQRNKGNFPGRFSGRQFSNSRSEMNVSTLELGDSALYLCASSLENMSEKLFFGSGTQLSVL.

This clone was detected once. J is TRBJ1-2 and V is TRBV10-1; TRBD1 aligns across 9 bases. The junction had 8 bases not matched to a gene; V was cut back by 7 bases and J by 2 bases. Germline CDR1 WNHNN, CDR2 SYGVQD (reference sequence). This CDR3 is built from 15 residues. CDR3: CASTRDRESNYGYTF. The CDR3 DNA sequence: TGCGCCAGCACCCGGGACAGGGAATCGAACTATGGCTACACCTTC.